The 3 T cell receptor beta chains listed next were all sequenced from one sample in a study of T cell responses to AZD1222 COVID-19 vaccine. Libraries were prepared by immunoSEQ multiplex PCR; TCRdb keeps only in-frame clonotypes and omits some of them. The sample contains more than 250,000 clones, approximately 95% of which appear only once. The material was peripheral blood, obtained on day 0 of AZD1222 vaccination. Source of these receptors: an adult in good health.

The chain has TRBV6-2 or TRBV6-3 and TRBJ2-2, with D possibly TRBD1 on 5 matching bases. The V and J ends lost 6 bases and 5 bases respectively, with 19 bases between them. This CDR3 is 16 amino acids long. In germline, CDR1 is MNHEY, CDR2 SVGEGT. The CDR3 loop reads CASSRYGLQETGELFF. The CDR3 DNA reads TGTGCCAGCAGCCGATACGGATTACAGGAGACCGGGGAGCTGTTTTTT.

This clone was observed a few times. The chain links TRBV28 to TRBJ2-1, with D hard to call. The germline gives CDR1 MDHEN, CDR2 SYDVKM. Trimming shortened V by 6 bases and J by 3 bases, and 21 bases separated the two germline ends. The CDR3 is 17 residues long. In DNA form, the CDR3 reads TGTGCCAGCAGCTCAACCGCGTTAGCCCATTTCTACAATGAGCAGTTCTTC. Protein product: CASSSTALAHFYNEQFF. Full variable domain (rest looked up from reference TRBV28 and TRBJ2-1): DVKVTQSSRYLVKRTGEKVFLECVQDMDHENMFWYRQDPGLGLRLIYFSYDVKMKEKGDIPEGYSVSREKKERFSLILESASTNQTSMYLCASSSTALAHFYNEQFFGPGTRLTVL.

The rearrangement uses TRBV9 and TRBJ2-7; 11 bases align to TRBD1. This CDR3 is built from 14 residues. Germline CDR1 SGDLS, CDR2 YYNGEE. J was trimmed by 6 bases and V by 3 bases; bases with no gene match: 5. DNA for the CDR3: TGTGCCAGCAGCGCCGGGACAGGGGGGCGCGAGCAGTACTTC. Amino acid sequence: CASSAGTGGREQYF.